Reported below is one T cell receptor (beta chain). The sample belongs to a study of T cell responses to AZD1222 COVID-19 vaccine. The CDR3 extends over 16 amino acids. Trimming took off 1 base at V and 7 bases at J, with 17 bases between the two ends. The germline V gene encodes CDR1 MNHEY and CDR2 SVGEGT. Using immunoSEQ multiplex PCR, the repertoire was profiled, and TCRdb retains in-frame clones only, with some absent. The sample shows around 150,000 clones, around nine tenths of them seen only once. The receptor comes from an adult who received the AZD1222 COVID-19 vaccine. The chain employs TRBV6-2 or TRBV6-3 and TRBJ2-1; D possibly corresponds to TRBD1 (5 bases). Sequenced here: peripheral blood, sampled 28 days after the second AZD1222 dose. This CDR3 is CASSYFGAEESNEQFF. The CDR3 DNA reads as TGTGCCAGCAGTTACTTTGGGGCAGAGGAGAGTAATGAGCAGTTCTTC.